The 3 T cell receptor beta chains given below trace back to one sample, sequenced in a study of vaccination and CD4 T cells after COVID-19. Treatment defined: approximately nine-day PBMC culture with coronavirus spike peptide pools or control peptides (ViraFEST assay). Their antigens remain unidentified. The assay that was used to sequence DNA from cultured CD4+ T cells was the Oncomine TCR Beta short-read assay. TCRdb reanalysed the PCR reads using MiXCR and keeps one entry per CDR3 protein. The repertoire holds about 13,000 distinct CDR3 sequences, with around 30% as singletons. This sample comprised CD4+ T cells from blood, cultured in vitro, obtained before SARS-CoV-2 vaccination. The origin of the receptors is a human donor who received a COVID-19 vaccine.

The chain uses TRBV2 and TRBJ1-6; D uncertain. Trimming cost V 2 bases and J 0 bases, with 11 bases left between them. Per germline, CDR1 SNHLY and CDR2 FYNNEI. The CDR3 has 17 residues. Written as DNA, the CDR3 is TGTGCCAGCAGTGAACTGGCAGAGAGCTCCTATAATTCACCCCTCCACTTT. Translation gives CASSELAESSYNSPLHF.

The chain is built from TRBV7-2 and TRBJ1-4; D gene unclear. Deletions cut 5 bases from V and 7 bases from J, with 8 bases between. Germline values: CDR1 SGHTA, CDR2 FQGNSA. The CDR3 is made up of 12 amino acids. The CDR3 spells CASSPWGEKLFF. In DNA form, the CDR3 reads TGTGCCAGCAGCCCATGGGGTGAAAAACTGTTTTTT. Drawing the rest from reference TRBV7-2 and TRBJ1-4, the complete variable domain is GAGVSQSPSNKVTEKGKDVELRCDPISGHTALYWYRQSLGQGLEFLIYFQGNSAPDKSGLPSDRFSAERTGGSVSTLTIQRTQQEDSAVYLCASSPWGEKLFFGSGTQLSVL.

With regard to this clonotype: Mismatch with germline at one junction end may stem from a read error. The gene calls are TRBV30 and TRBJ1-5, with D perhaps TRBD1 (5 bases). Germline CDR1 reads GTSNPN; CDR2 reads SVGIG (reference sequence). The CDR3 is 13 residues long. The CDR3 coding sequence is TGTGCCTGGAGTATTGGGGCCAATCAACCCCAGCATTTT. Protein sequence: CAWSIGANQPQHF.